This T cell receptor beta chain was recorded in a study of T cell repertoires in cytomegalovirus infection. Overall study context: Both recently identified HLA-C-restricted and well-studied HLA-B-restricted CMV epitopes were used in the study. Carrying CMV and the relevant HLA type showed in public TCR beta signatures. Whole-study results and caveats: Cumulated frequencies of public TCR beta families served to identify carriers of CMV plus the relevant HLA. Within the response measured ex vivo, HLA-C-restricted CMV-specific TCR beta clonotypes were dominant.

In the case of this clonotype: Its target is unknown. One end of the junction fails to match germline, which may point to a read error.

Using its own MiXCR run on the reads, TCRdb lists one record per CDR3 protein. The sample includes approximately 500,000 distinct CDR3 sequences, 33% of them seen just once. CDR1 MNHNY and CDR2 SVGAGI come from the germline V gene (reference sequence). The CDR3 is made up of 13 amino acids. The sequence derives from a human donor in good health (CMV status not recorded). Some clones in this sample may be carry-over from other donors' samples. The genes are TRBV6-6 and TRBJ1-1; D remains ambiguous. The sample was cultured PBMCs, taken from culture after CMV antigen stimulation. CDR3 protein: CAGSRARYTEAFF. The CDR3 DNA is TGTGCCGGCAGTAGGGCGAGGTACACTGAAGCTTTCTTT.